A single sample gave rise to the 31 T cell receptor beta chains below, sequenced in a study of cytomegalovirus exposure and HLA in healthy donors. Researchers ran the PCR with 60 Vbeta and 13 Jbeta primers. TCRdb keeps only in-frame clones here, not all; method: immunoSEQ multiplex PCR. The table records 250,000 to 350,000 clones, approximately 90% of them present only once. Sequencing was performed on PBMCs. Receptor source: a woman under 30 in good health and CMV-seronegative.

The V and J genes are TRBV2 and TRBJ1-1; D ambiguous. Germline-derived CDR1 and CDR2 are SNHLY and FYNNEI. CDR3 length: 13 residues. Trimming left V 7 bases short and J 0 bases short, with 9 bases between. CDR3 coding DNA: TGTGCCAGCACCACCCGGTTGAACACTGAAGCTTTCTTT. It encodes CASTTRLNTEAFF.

The rearrangement joins TRBV4-1 to TRBJ1-2; D is possibly TRBD1 (6 bases). Trimming removed 1 base at V and 0 bases at J, with 12 bases between. Germline CDR1 MGHRA, CDR2 YSYEKL. This CDR3 comprises 16 residues. The CDR3 DNA sequence: TGCGCCAGCAGCCAAGGAACAGGGTTATCTAACTATGGCTACACCTTC. Amino acid sequence: CASSQGTGLSNYGYTF.

About this clone itself: The sample contains more than one DNA sequence encoding this CDR3. This rearrangement joins TRBV27 to TRBJ1-6; 7 bases fit TRBD1. V was pared by 0 bases and J by 5 bases, with 16 bases of the junction left unmatched. CDR3 length: 20 amino acids. Germline V gene sequence: CDR1 MNHEY, CDR2 SMNVEV (reference sequence). The DNA of the CDR3 is TGTGCCAGCAGTTTATCGCCGGAATGGGACAGAAGCTACGATAATTCACCCCTCCACTTT. Translation gives CASSLSPEWDRSYDNSPLHF.

The genes are TRBV5-5 and TRBJ1-3; 7 nucleotides line up with TRBD1. The CDR3 spans 15 residues. CDR1 and CDR2 from the germline V gene are SGHKS and YYEKEE (reference sequence). The J segment lost 4 bases and the V segment lost 4 bases, leaving 8 bases of the junction unmatched. The CDR3, as DNA: TGTGCCAGCAGCCCGACAGGGAAATCAGGAAACACCATATATTTT. This translates into CASSPTGKSGNTIYF.

J is TRBJ1-4 and V is TRBV6-5; possibly TRBD1 for D (5 bases). This CDR3 is built from 15 residues. The V end was cut by 2 bases, the J end by 6 bases, with 13 bases between. Germline V gene sequence: CDR1 MNHEY, CDR2 SVGAGI. CDR3 nucleotide sequence: TGTGCCAGCAGTTACGGGGGGAGGATAGATGAAAAACTGTTTTTT. This gives the protein CASSYGGRIDEKLFF.

This chain uses TRBV7-9 with TRBJ2-3, with 9 bases identical to TRBD1. The CDR3 has 19 residues. V dropped 5 bases and J dropped 0; count of bases not matched to a gene: 15. From germline, CDR1 is SEHNR and CDR2 FQNEAQ (reference sequence). The chain's CDR3 is CASSQDRGQGIASTDTQYF. CDR3 DNA sequence: TGTGCCAGCAGCCAAGACCGGGGACAGGGCATTGCTAGCACAGATACGCAGTATTTT.

The chain couples TRBV15 to TRBJ1-3; TRBD1 aligns across 9 bases. This CDR3 comprises 19 residues. Germline V gene data show CDR1 as LNHNV and CDR2 as YYDKDF (reference sequence). The V segment lost 1 base and the J segment 3 bases; nucleotides outside the gene matches: 13. The CDR3 DNA sequence: TGTGCCACCAGCAGAGGATCTTGGAAACAGGGGGCGGTTGGAAACACCATATATTTT. Protein sequence: CATSRGSWKQGAVGNTIYF.

The rearrangement uses TRBV19 and TRBJ2-7; 9 positions agree with TRBD1. This CDR3 is 14 amino acids long. Germline CDR1 is LNHDA and CDR2 is SQIVND (reference sequence). The V and J ends lost 6 bases and 6 bases, in that order; junction bases with no gene match: 9. The CDR3 is CASSWTGEEREQYF. The CDR3 coding sequence is TGTGCCAGTAGCTGGACAGGGGAAGAGCGCGAGCAGTACTTC.

The rearrangement joins TRBV27 to TRBJ2-1; D remains unclear. CDR3 length: 13 amino acids. Germline CDR1 is MNHEY and CDR2 is SMNVEV (reference sequence). Trimming removed 3 bases from V and 8 bases from J, with 11 bases in between. CDR3 region: CASSFLPEDEQFF. CDR3 sequence (DNA): TGTGCCAGCAGTTTCCTTCCTGAGGATGAGCAGTTCTTC.

The rearrangement uses TRBV6-5 and TRBJ1-2; 8 bases agree with TRBD1. Germline trimming cut 5 bases from V and 1 base from J; bases unmatched to any gene: 6. The CDR3 consists of 15 residues. Germline V gene sequence: CDR1 MNHEY, CDR2 SVGAGI. The CDR3 DNA is TGTGCCAGCAGTAAAGGGACAGGAAGTAACTATGGCTACACCTTC. Protein product: CASSKGTGSNYGYTF.

The chain has TRBV2 and TRBJ2-1; TRBD1 matches 7 bases. The CDR3 spans 16 residues. The junction had 5 bases not matched to a gene; V was cut back by 3 bases and J by 0 bases. Germline values: CDR1 SNHLY, CDR2 FYNNEI. For the CDR3, the DNA is TGTGCCAGCAGTGACCGACAGGGAAGCTCCTACAATGAGCAGTTCTTC. It yields the protein CASSDRQGSSYNEQFF. Full variable domain (outside the CDR3, taken from reference TRBV2 and TRBJ2-1): EPEVTQTPSHQVTQMGQEVILRCVPISNHLYFYWYRQILGQKVEFLVSFYNNEISEKSEIFDDQFSVERPDGSNFTLKIRSTKLEDSAMYFCASSDRQGSSYNEQFFGPGTRLTVL.

This clone appeared once. V and J are TRBV7-9 and TRBJ2-5; 10 nucleotides line up with TRBD2. CDR1 SEHNR and CDR2 FQNEAQ come from the germline V gene (reference sequence). This CDR3 comprises 16 residues. V shed 2 bases, J shed 1 base, and the junction held 4 bases outside the gene matches. The CDR3, as DNA: TGTGCCAGCAGCTTACGGGCTAGCGGGGGCCAAGAGACCCAGTACTTC. The encoded protein is CASSLRASGGQETQYF.

This clone was observed a handful of times. V and J are TRBV4-2 and TRBJ2-7; 12 nucleotides align to TRBD2. The CDR3 spans 16 residues. V was pared by 0 bases and J by 4 bases, with 4 bases of the junction left unmatched. Germline CDR1 and CDR2: LGHNA and YNFKEQ. CDR3: CASSQELAGGGYEQYF. CDR3 in DNA: TGTGCCAGCAGCCAAGAACTAGCGGGGGGCGGGTACGAGCAGTACTTC.

The count of this clone is one. V and J are TRBV2 and TRBJ1-1; no clear D gene. This CDR3 contains 17 residues. The V and J ends lost 5 bases and 0 bases respectively, with 19 bases between them. In germline, CDR1 is SNHLY, CDR2 FYNNEI. The CDR3 DNA reads TGTGCCAGCAGTAGTTCGGCGGACTTAGGGATGAACACTGAAGCTTTCTTT. The encoded protein is CASSSSADLGMNTEAFF.

Only one count was recorded for this clone. The genes are TRBV7-7 and TRBJ2-5, with 11 bases fitting TRBD1. V shed 5 bases and J 9 bases; nucleotides not matched to a gene: 11. From germline, CDR1 is SSHAT and CDR2 FNYEAQ (reference sequence). The CDR3 loop spans 15 amino acids. The CDR3 region is CASSQGQGGSTAQYF. As DNA, the CDR3 is TGTGCCAGCAGCCAGGGACAGGGGGGGAGTACGGCCCAGTACTTC.

The chain recombines TRBV5-1 with TRBJ1-2, with D maybe TRBD1 (6 bases). V was trimmed by 0 bases and J by 5 bases, leaving 14 bases between them. Per germline, CDR1 SGHRS and CDR2 YFSETQ. CDR3 length equals 15 residues. Written as DNA, the CDR3 is TGCGCCAGCAGCTTGGAGACAGGATTGGGTTATGGCTACACCTTC. Protein sequence: CASSLETGLGYGYTF.

The chain recombines TRBV4-2 with TRBJ1-1; D remains unclear. V was shortened by 0 bases and J by 6 bases, with 17 bases between the two germline ends. Germline values: CDR1 LGHNA, CDR2 YNFKEQ. The CDR3 is 16 amino acids. CDR3 residues: CASSQELTGGYPEAFF. As DNA, the CDR3 is TGTGCCAGCAGCCAAGAACTCACCGGAGGGTATCCTGAAGCTTTCTTT.

V and J are TRBV5-1 and TRBJ1-2; 8 bases map to TRBD1. J gave up 1 base and V 3 bases, and 2 bases lay outside the gene matches. Germline lookup yields CDR1 SGHRS and CDR2 YFSETQ. There are 14 residues in the CDR3. CDR3 loop: CASSWTGSNYGYTF. In DNA, the CDR3 is TGCGCCAGCAGCTGGACAGGGAGTAACTATGGCTACACCTTC.

The chain combines TRBV11-2 with TRBJ2-2; perhaps TRBD2 as D (6 bases). V dropped 1 base and J dropped 2 bases, with 8 bases sitting between them. This CDR3 is built from 15 residues. Germline-derived CDR1 and CDR2 are SGHAT and FQNNGV. CDR3 bases: TGTGCCAGCAGCTTAGCGGGGGTAAACACCGGGGAGCTGTTTTTT. Translation gives CASSLAGVNTGELFF.

V and J are TRBV7-3 and TRBJ2-7; D is possibly TRBD1 (6 bases). The CDR3 loop spans 14 amino acids. CDR1 and CDR2 (germline): SGHTA, FQGTGA. The V gene lost 0 bases and the J gene lost 7 bases, with 13 bases spanning the gap. The CDR3 protein is CASSLTTGQSEQYF. The CDR3 DNA follows: TGTGCCAGCAGCTTAACGACGGGACAATCGGAGCAGTACTTC.

This chain connects TRBV5-1 to TRBJ2-1; TRBD1 matches 7 bases. V was clipped by 2 bases and J by 0 bases; unmatched bases: 5. The germline V gene has CDR1 SGHRS and CDR2 YFSETQ. The CDR3 contains 16 residues. This chain's CDR3 is CASSFDRVSSYNEQFF. CDR3 sequence (DNA): TGCGCCAGCAGCTTCGACAGGGTAAGCTCCTACAATGAGCAGTTCTTC.

The chain recombines TRBV7-9 with TRBJ1-1, with 7 bases fitting TRBD1. Germline CDR1 is SEHNR and CDR2 is FQNEAQ (reference sequence). The CDR3 sequence is 13 residues long. Losses at the gene ends were 0 bases for V and 11 bases for J; bases not matched to a gene: 6. CDR3 in amino acids: CASSLASQGGAFF. CDR3 nucleotides: TGTGCCAGCAGCTTAGCCTCCCAGGGGGGTGCTTTCTTT. Full variable domain (remainder filled in from reference TRBV7-9 and TRBJ1-1): DTGVSQNPRHKITKRGQNVTFRCDPISEHNRLYWYRQTLGQGPEFLTYFQNEAQLEKSRLLSDRFSAERPKGSFSTLEIQRTEQGDSAMYLCASSLASQGGAFFGQGTRLTVV.

The gene calls are TRBV30 and TRBJ2-7, with no clear D. Trimming removed 7 bases at V and 0 bases at J, with 10 bases between. Germline-derived CDR1 and CDR2 are GTSNPN and SVGIG (reference sequence). The CDR3 is 12 amino acids. The CDR3 sequence: CAFSGSSYEQYF. The CDR3 coding sequence is TGTGCCTTTTCAGGAAGCTCCTACGAGCAGTACTTC.

The genes are TRBV5-1 and TRBJ2-2, with 11 bases that match TRBD2. The V gene's germline CDR1 is SGHRS and CDR2 YFSETQ. This CDR3 region has 20 residues. With V trimmed by 1 base and J by 0 bases, 11 bases remained unmatched. CDR3 DNA: TGCGCCAGCAGCTTGACATTGACTAGCGGGGAGGGGGCGAACACCGGGGAGCTGTTTTTT. This codes for CASSLTLTSGEGANTGELFF.

V usage is TRBV6-1 and J usage is TRBJ1-5, with TRBD1 matching 9 bases. Germline V lookup: CDR1 MNHNS, CDR2 SASEGT. The V and J ends lost 4 bases and 3 bases, in that order; junction bases with no gene match: 7. This CDR3 spans 16 amino acids. The CDR3 sequence: CASSVHRGHDNQPQHF. CDR3 nucleotide sequence: TGTGCCAGCAGTGTACACAGGGGGCACGACAATCAGCCCCAGCATTTT.

This chain connects TRBV9 to TRBJ2-1; D is possibly TRBD2 (7 bases). This CDR3 is built from 15 residues. Trimming shortened V by 0 bases and J by 7 bases, and 14 bases separated the two germline ends. The germline V gene encodes CDR1 SGDLS and CDR2 YYNGEE. In nucleotides, the CDR3 is TGTGCCAGCAGCGTAGGAGGGGGGGGCGGGAATGAGCAGTTCTTC. It codes for CASSVGGGGGNEQFF.

The gene calls are TRBV5-1 and TRBJ2-3; D possibly corresponds to TRBD1 (5 bases). Trimming stripped 1 base from V and 2 bases from J, with 8 bases between. This CDR3 has 14 amino acids. Germline CDR1 reads SGHRS; CDR2 reads YFSETQ. The CDR3 bases are TGCGCCAGCAGCTTGAGGGGCATCACAGATACGCAGTATTTT. Its protein product is CASSLRGITDTQYF.

This chain joins TRBV15 and TRBJ1-2; D not certain. Germline CDR1 and CDR2: LNHNV and YYDKDF (reference sequence). V was clipped by 1 base and J by 3 bases, with 15 bases between them. The CDR3 loop spans 16 amino acids. CDR3 sequence: CATSRGGVRRDYGYTF. The CDR3, as DNA: TGTGCCACCAGCAGAGGCGGGGTACGAAGAGACTATGGCTACACCTTC.

V usage is TRBV14 and J usage is TRBJ2-5; TRBD2 is a possible D gene (6 bases). The CDR3 covers 16 residues. Trimming removed 4 bases at V and 1 base at J, with 16 bases between. Germline CDR1 and CDR2: SGHDN and FVKESK. The CDR3 DNA is TGTGCCAGCAGCCCCAACTCCGGGACTGCCCAAGAGACCCAGTACTTC. Protein sequence: CASSPNSGTAQETQYF.

The chain recombines TRBV6-5 with TRBJ2-2, with TRBD1 matching 10 bases. CDR1 is MNHEY and CDR2 is SVGAGI in the germline V gene. The CDR3 is 15 residues long. The V and J ends lost 7 bases and 2 bases, in that order; junction bases with no gene match: 4. CDR3 sequence reads: CASTLTGGNTGELFF. In DNA form, the CDR3 reads TGTGCCAGCACCCTGACAGGGGGCAACACCGGGGAGCTGTTTTTT.

Points on this clone: Within the sample, other DNA sequences also encode this same CDR3. This chain uses TRBV2 with TRBJ2-2, with D possibly matching TRBD2 (6 bases). The CDR3 is 14 amino acids. Germline-derived CDR1 and CDR2 are SNHLY and FYNNEI. Between the trimmed V and J ends, which lost 6 bases and 1 base, there was a span of 9 bases. DNA for the CDR3: TGTGCCAGCAGGGGGACTGTGAACACCGGGGAGCTGTTTTTT. This gives the protein CASRGTVNTGELFF.